This entry describes one T cell receptor beta chain. This clonotype has just a few counts. Its specific antigen is unknown. No per-base quality is available; no much larger clone lies one base away. For the unsorted PBMC libraries, 2 million PBMCs were stored in RNAlater at -80 degrees C until RNA extraction and were used to generate the libraries. Multiple sclerosis patients were enrolled in a US clinical protocol under which disease progression was evaluated by magnetic resonance imaging. Peripheral blood was subjected to Ficoll-Hypaque density gradient centrifugation to isolate PBMCs, which were then cryopreserved in liquid nitrogen. The sample is drawn from a study of neurological immune-mediated disorders (dated by TCRdb to the late 2010s). Broadly, across the study: Among the approximately 35 multiple sclerosis patients, relapsing-remitting MS accounted for approximately 30 and secondary progressive MS accounted for 3. Peripheral blood TCR-beta repertoires from patients with HTLV-I-associated myelopathy (HAM/TSP), patients with multiple sclerosis, and healthy controls were compared in the study using UMI-based sequencing. The 85 to 110 TCR-beta libraries included longitudinal samples, technical triplicates and paired sorted CD4+ and CD8+ T-cell subsets alongside PBMC samples. Of the approximately 65 subjects in the cohort, about 15 were HAM/TSP patients, some 34 were multiple sclerosis patients, and some 20 were healthy controls. The paper as a whole reports these results and caveats: TCR clonal expansion was highest in HAM/TSP patients and lowest in MS patients, with MS patients falling below even healthy controls. No association of the MS cluster with clinical or MRI features was observed, and the need for larger cohorts was stated by the authors. Expanded clones from different subjects shared no identical CDR3 amino acid sequences, which suggests that TCR-beta repertoires were private in all groups. Repertoires from 18 of 34 MS patients were grouped by phylogenetic analysis into a cluster of related CDR3 sequences, suggesting a possible repertoire-level signature.

cDNA was synthesized by template-switch 5'RACE using a primer with a 10-nucleotide random unique molecular identifier that tagged each TCR transcript. Every sequencing run covered 15-18 subjects and yielded more than 180 million TCR-beta sequences. The RNeasy kit was used for extraction of total RNA. TCR-beta VDJ regions were amplified with primers for the TCR constant region and the 5'RACE anchor, using the KAPA Real-time Library Amplification kit. Sample indexes and Illumina adaptors were added in a first PCR, and a second PCR then increased library yield. After purification with Ampure beads, the TCR product of roughly 650 bp was size-selected on a 2% E-gel SizeSelection system. Before pooling, library quality was assessed on a Bioanalyzer, concentration was determined with Qubit, and library quantification was performed with the Kapa Library Quantification kit. An Illumina HiSeq 2500 was used to sequence the libraries paired-end at 2 x 150 bp. To increase sequence diversity, about 25-31% phiX was spiked into each library pool. From the authors' description of their analysis: Quality-filtered reads were processed with the UMI-based MiGEC pipeline, and over 85% of raw TCR sequences were removed by the MiGEC pipeline during error correction. IMGT germline references were used for alignment of VDJ genes, and clonotypes were defined by a unique CDR3 amino acid sequence together with V-J genes. Clonal expansion, Shannon diversity and CDR3 relatedness were evaluated with VDJtools (CalcPairwiseDistances, ClusterSamples), while phylogenetic trees were built in CLCbio workbench. Clones with at least 8 unique UMIs were defined as expanded, with this threshold being based on coefficient-of-variation modelling across technical triplicates. Using fastp at Q25 and MiXCR, TCRdb reprocessed the public reads and kept productive beta chains. Entries that share a CDR3 protein sequence are merged under the most common genes and DNA. The V and J calls here are based on TCRdb, not the publication. This sample has some 120,000 distinct CDR3 sequences in its table, and roughly 3.2% of those were observed once. Jointly, the top ten make up 1.3% of the sample.

The CDR3 holds 15 amino acids from the cysteine to the phenylalanine. Only the CDR3 DNA is retained, 45 bases long and in frame from the first base. The trim is 7 bases for V and 8 bases for J, with a gap of 24 bases between the germline ends. From the germline V gene, CDR1 is SGDLS and CDR2 is YYNGEE. Source material: PBMCs. The chain joins TRBV9 to TRBJ1-2; the D segment could be TRBD1, given 5 matching bases. The sequence was collected from a woman in her 30s with multiple sclerosis. The CDR3 is CASVRGRADVKGYTF. The nucleotide sequence reads as follows: TGTGCCAGCGTGCGGGGGAGGGCCGATGTGAAGGGCTACACCTTC.